This T cell receptor beta chain was captured by sequencing in a study of blood T cell repertoires in COVID-19. Whole-study context: Acute-phase and convalescent COVID-19 samples originated in the United States, Italy and Spain. Nucleic acid was either cDNA or gDNA, and it came from T cells, B-cell-depleted T cells, or PBMCs.

Trimming took 6 bases from V and 7 from J; bases not matched to a gene: 6. In germline, CDR1 is KGHDR, CDR2 SFDVKD. The CDR3 consists of 14 residues. Using immunoSEQ multiplex PCR, the repertoire was profiled, and TCRdb retains in-frame clones only, with some absent. The data show about 400,000 clones, with approximately 86% seen just once and about 2.9% held by the top ten. The chain joins TRBV24-1 to TRBJ2-1; TRBD1 matches at 9 bases. The sample comprised peripheral blood. The clonotype comes from a human donor in a cohort sampled during active COVID-19. CDR3 DNA: TGTGCCACCAGTTCGGGACAGGGAAGGAATGAGCAGTTCTTC. It encodes CATSSGQGRNEQFF.